This T cell receptor beta chain was documented in a study of tumor-infiltrating lymphocytes in primary liver carcinoma. At the level of the study: Patients comprised men and women whose ages fell between 30 and 69 years. Tumors, staged T1-T3 N0M0, spanned roughly 4 to 10 cm. Overall study results and limits: A significantly higher top-250-clone fraction was recorded for tumors than for blood (p = 0.039).

As for this clonotype: Its antigen is unknown. Given the absence of the conserved phenylalanine or tryptophan at the CDR3 end, a read error is likely.

cDNA specific to TCR beta was made from 500 ng of total RNA, with a constant-region primer employed for priming. Three nested multiplex PCR rounds, a slightly modified ARM-PCR method, built the TCR beta libraries. Each CDR3 protein gets one entry after TCRdb re-called the multiplex PCR reads with MiXCR. The sample contains approximately 330,000 distinct CDR3 sequences, about two thirds of which appear only once. Extraction also yielded germline DNA, while blood RNA was obtained from unsorted whole blood. Before the surgical procedure, roughly 4.3 milliliters of peripheral blood were collected. Sequencing was carried out using peripheral blood. The TCR originated in a man aged 40-49 years with primary liver carcinoma and hepatitis B virus infection.

In nucleotides, the CDR3 is TGCAGCGTTGGGTTCAACAATGAGCAGTTCCTC. Residues: CSVGFNNEQFL. This chain connects TRBV29-1 to TRBJ2-1; D is uncertain. The CDR3 runs to 11 residues. The germline CDR1 and CDR2 sequences are SQVTM and ANQGSEA. With 4 bases removed from V and 5 bases from J, the gap between germline ends came to 6 bases.